This entry describes one T cell receptor (beta chain). These data belong to a study of blood T cell repertoires in COVID-19. Study information: PBMCs, B-cell-depleted T cells, or T cells were the source of the cDNA or gDNA that made up the material.

With V trimmed by 4 bases and J by 6 bases, 6 bases remained unmatched. The CDR3 is 14 residues long. CDR1 SNHLY and CDR2 FYNNEI come from the germline V gene. In the authors' methods: Reference gene primer amplification in the assay estimated nucleated cell counts. Sequencing was performed with immunoSEQ multiplex PCR; in TCRdb, only in-frame clones are kept and a portion is missing. D and trimming were read from the DNA, whereas the V and J calls and clone size are those reported in that table. This table holds about 300,000 clones, about nine tenths found once. The sample comprised peripheral blood. The chain combines TRBV2 with TRBJ1-5, with 7 positions matching TRBD1. The sequence derives from a woman aged 25-40 years with COVID-19, enrolled during active disease. The CDR3 nucleotides are TGTGCCAGCAGTGCTCTGACAGGGAGTCAGCCCCAGCATTTT. Its translation is CASSALTGSQPQHF.